This TCR beta chain appears in the sequencing data of a study of cytomegalovirus exposure and HLA in healthy donors. Study-level findings and limits: Cytomegalovirus status was reportedly diagnosed by the classifier with high specificity and sensitivity. Most likely, a cluster of highly shared sequence variants arose as a sequencing artifact.

The V gene end was trimmed by 1 base and the J gene end by 2 bases; junction bases not matched to a gene: 6. This CDR3 spans 16 amino acids. A remark on this clone: The antigen remains undetermined.

Vbeta (60) and Jbeta (13) primers were used in the PCR. Profiled with immunoSEQ multiplex PCR; TCRdb holds only in-frame clones, not every one. The sample consists of 150,000 to 200,000 clones, around 62% of them appearing once. The receptor comes from a man between 40 and 49 years old in good health and CMV-seronegative. The rearrangement uses TRBV23-1 and TRBJ2-7, with 9 bases matching TRBD1. TRBV23-1 qualifies as an ORF whose function is uncertain. Sequenced material: PBMCs. The CDR3, as DNA: TGCGCCAGCAGTCAATTTAGGACAGGGGTTACCTACGAGCAGTACTTC. It encodes CASSQFRTGVTYEQYF.